The rows below give T cell receptor beta chains drawn from one sample of a study of cytomegalovirus exposure and HLA in healthy donors. The data were produced by immunoSEQ multiplex PCR, yet TCRdb's version contains in-frame clones alone and is incomplete. The sample consists of roughly 80,000 clones, approximately 94% of them appearing once. The sample consisted of PBMCs. The receptor set was obtained from a woman between 18 and 29 years old in good health and CMV-seropositive. The conserved cysteine and the conserved F or W are not part of the CDR3 here.

V gene	CDR3 protein
TRBV9	ASSTLDTKSTGYT
TRBV5-1	ASSAGQPNYNEQF
TRBV28	ASSFLAGAYNEQF
TRBV5-4	ASSLVTDTQY
TRBV5-1	ASSPSSGASPSPLH
TRBV28	ASRGLRSSYEQY
TRBV7-3	ASSQGASMGQETQY
TRBV11-3	ASTVAGTRAYEQY
TRBV19	ASSITTGGDSPLH
TRBV29-1	SGGGNTQY
TRBV18	ASSQDRGNQPQH
TRBV7-8	ASSFWYQGEPGNQPQH
TRBV11-2	ASSFIRQGHGYT
TRBV30	AWSQTSGRGSDTQY
TRBV30	AWSFGKDRVMNTEAF
TRBV6-1	ATYFTDTQY
TRBV15	ATSEEAQINQPQH
TRBV5-4	ASSRDSVSEKLF
TRBV19	ASIPSGITGELF
TRBV10-3	AISGEGKTGELF
TRBV9	ASSGGGGQITDTQY
TRBV7-8	ASSPQGSRTDTQY
TRBV7-9	ASNTGTYEQY
TRBV4-2	ASSQVALAGGPDTQY
TRBV19	ASSPHRDTITDTQY
TRBV28	ASLEAGTSGIYEQY
TRBV4-3	ASSQDWLAGGEEETQY
TRBV29-1	SVRRLANEQF
TRBV9	ASSVGGGQGMNTEAF
TRBV30	ASRGTGHEKLF
TRBV7-8	ASSSPLRGTEAF
TRBV7-8	ASSLDVGRGQPQH
TRBV20-1	SASITDTQY
TRBV7-8	ASSFPLAGGGTDTQY
TRBV13	ASSLGVDTLIGNTIY
TRBV25-1	ASSDGVGRDRYYGYT
TRBV28	ASSPDRYSNQPQH
TRBV28	ASSLNHGDAF
TRBV7-9	ASSFEKPYNEQF